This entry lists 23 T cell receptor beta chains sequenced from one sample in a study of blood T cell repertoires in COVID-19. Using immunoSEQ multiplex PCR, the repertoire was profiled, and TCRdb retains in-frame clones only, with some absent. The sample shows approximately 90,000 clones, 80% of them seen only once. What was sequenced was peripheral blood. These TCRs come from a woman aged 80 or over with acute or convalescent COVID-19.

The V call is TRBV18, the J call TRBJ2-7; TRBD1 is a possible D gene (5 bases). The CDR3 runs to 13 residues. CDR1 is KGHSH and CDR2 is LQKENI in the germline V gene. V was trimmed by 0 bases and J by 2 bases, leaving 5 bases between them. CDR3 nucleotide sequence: TGTGCCAGCTCACCACCAGGGGCCTACGAGCAGTACTTC. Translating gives CASSPPGAYEQYF.

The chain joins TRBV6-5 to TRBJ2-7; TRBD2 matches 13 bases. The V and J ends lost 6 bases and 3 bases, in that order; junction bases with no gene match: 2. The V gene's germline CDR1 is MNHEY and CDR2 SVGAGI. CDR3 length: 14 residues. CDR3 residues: CASRTSGGDYEQYF. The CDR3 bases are TGTGCCAGCAGAACTAGCGGGGGGGACTACGAGCAGTACTTC.

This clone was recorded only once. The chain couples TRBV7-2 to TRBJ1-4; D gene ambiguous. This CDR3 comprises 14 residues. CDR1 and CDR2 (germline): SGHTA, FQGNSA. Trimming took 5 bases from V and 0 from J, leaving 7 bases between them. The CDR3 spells CASSEATTNEKLFF. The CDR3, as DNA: TGTGCCAGCAGCGAGGCGACAACTAATGAAAAACTGTTTTTT.

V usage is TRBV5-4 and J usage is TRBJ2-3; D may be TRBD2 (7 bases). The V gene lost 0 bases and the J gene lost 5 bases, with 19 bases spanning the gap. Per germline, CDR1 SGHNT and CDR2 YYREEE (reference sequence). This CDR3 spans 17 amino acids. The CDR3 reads CASSLGGLAARIDTQYF. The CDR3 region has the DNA TGTGCCAGCAGCTTGGGGGGGCTAGCGGCCCGTATAGATACGCAGTATTTT.

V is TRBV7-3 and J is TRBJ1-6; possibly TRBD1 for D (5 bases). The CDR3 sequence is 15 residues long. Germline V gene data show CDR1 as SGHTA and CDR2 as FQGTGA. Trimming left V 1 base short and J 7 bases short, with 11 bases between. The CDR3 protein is CASSLNPGGNSPLHF. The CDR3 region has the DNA TGTGCCAGCAGCTTAAATCCGGGGGGGAATTCACCCCTCCACTTT.

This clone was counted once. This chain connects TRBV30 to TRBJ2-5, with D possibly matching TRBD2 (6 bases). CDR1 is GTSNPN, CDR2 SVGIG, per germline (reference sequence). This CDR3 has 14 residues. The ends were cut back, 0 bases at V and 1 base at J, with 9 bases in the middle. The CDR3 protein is CAWSVGGSQETQYF. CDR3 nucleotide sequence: TGTGCCTGGAGTGTAGGAGGGTCCCAAGAGACCCAGTACTTC.

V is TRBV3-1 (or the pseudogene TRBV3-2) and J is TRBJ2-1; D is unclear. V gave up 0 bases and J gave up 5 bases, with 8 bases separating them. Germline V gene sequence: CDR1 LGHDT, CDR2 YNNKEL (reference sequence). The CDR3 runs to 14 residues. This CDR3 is CASSQDNINNEQFF. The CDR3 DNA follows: TGTGCCAGCAGCCAAGATAACATCAACAATGAGCAGTTCTTC.

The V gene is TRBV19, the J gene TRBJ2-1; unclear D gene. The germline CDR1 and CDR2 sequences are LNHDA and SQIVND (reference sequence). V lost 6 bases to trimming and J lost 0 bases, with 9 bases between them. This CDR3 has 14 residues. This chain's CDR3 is CASRFRSSYNEQFF. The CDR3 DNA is TGTGCCAGTAGGTTTCGGAGCTCCTACAATGAGCAGTTCTTC. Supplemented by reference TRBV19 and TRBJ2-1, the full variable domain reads DGGITQSPKYLFRKEGQNVTLSCEQNLNHDAMYWYRQDPGQGLRLIYYSQIVNDFQKGDIAEGYSVSREKKESFPLTVTSAQKNPTAFYLCASRFRSSYNEQFFGPGTRLTVL.

CDR3 sequence reads: CASSYRIAGTSYEQYF. Written as DNA, the CDR3 is TGTGCCAGCAGTTACCGGATAGCGGGAACATCTTACGAGCAGTACTTC. This chain links TRBV6-2 or TRBV6-3 with TRBJ2-7, with TRBD2 matching 8 bases. J lost 4 bases, V lost 2 bases, and 10 bases had no gene match. The CDR3 is 16 residues long. Germline CDR1 reads MNHEY; CDR2 reads SVGEGT.

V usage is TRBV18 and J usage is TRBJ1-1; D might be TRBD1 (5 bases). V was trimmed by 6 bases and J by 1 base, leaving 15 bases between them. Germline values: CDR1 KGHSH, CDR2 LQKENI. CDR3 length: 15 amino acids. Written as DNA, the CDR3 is TGTGCCAGCTCGCTGGGGGGGGTAGGGAACACTGAAGCTTTCTTT. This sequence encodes CASSLGGVGNTEAFF.

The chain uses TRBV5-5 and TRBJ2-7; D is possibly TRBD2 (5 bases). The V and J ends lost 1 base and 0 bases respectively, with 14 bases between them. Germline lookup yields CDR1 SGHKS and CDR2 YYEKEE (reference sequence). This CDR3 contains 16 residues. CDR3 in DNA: TGTGCCAGCAGCTTGTCAGCGGTCGCGAGCTCCTACGAGCAGTACTTC. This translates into CASSLSAVASSYEQYF.

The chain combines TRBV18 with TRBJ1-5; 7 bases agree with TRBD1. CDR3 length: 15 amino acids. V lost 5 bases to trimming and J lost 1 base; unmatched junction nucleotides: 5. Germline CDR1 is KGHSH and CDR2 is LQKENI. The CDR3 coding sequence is TGTGCCAGCTCAGCACAGGGACAGAGCAATCAGCCCCAGCATTTT. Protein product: CASSAQGQSNQPQHF.

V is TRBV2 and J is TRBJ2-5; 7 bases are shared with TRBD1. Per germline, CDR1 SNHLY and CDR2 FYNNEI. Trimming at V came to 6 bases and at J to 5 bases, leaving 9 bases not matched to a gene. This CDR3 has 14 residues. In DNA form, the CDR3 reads TGTGCCAGCAGGAACCGGGACAGAAAGGAGACCCAGTACTTC. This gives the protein CASRNRDRKETQYF.

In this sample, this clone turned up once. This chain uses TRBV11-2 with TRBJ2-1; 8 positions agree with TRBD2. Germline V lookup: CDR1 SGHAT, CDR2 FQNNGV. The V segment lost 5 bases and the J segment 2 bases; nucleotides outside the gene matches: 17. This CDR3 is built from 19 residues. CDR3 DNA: TGTGCCAGCAGCCCACGAGGTTTAGGCGGGGGGTCTCCCTACAATGAGCAGTTCTTC. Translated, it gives CASSPRGLGGGSPYNEQFF.

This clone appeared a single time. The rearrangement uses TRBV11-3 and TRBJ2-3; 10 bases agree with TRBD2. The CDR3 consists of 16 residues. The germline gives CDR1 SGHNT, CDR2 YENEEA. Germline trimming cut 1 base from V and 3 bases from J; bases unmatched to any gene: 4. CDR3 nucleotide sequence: TGTGCCAGCAGCTTAGGTGCTAGCGGGAGAACAGATACGCAGTATTTT. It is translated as CASSLGASGRTDTQYF.

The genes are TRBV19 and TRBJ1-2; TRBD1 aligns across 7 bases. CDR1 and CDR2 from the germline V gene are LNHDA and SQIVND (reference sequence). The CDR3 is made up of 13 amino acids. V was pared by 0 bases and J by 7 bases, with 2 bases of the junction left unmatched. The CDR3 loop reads CASSIDRGSGYTF. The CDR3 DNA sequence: TGTGCCAGTAGTATAGACAGGGGGTCTGGCTACACCTTC.

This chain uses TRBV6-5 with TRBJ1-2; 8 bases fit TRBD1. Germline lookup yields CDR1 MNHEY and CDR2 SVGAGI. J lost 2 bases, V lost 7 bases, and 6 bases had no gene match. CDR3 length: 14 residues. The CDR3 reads CASTTGQANYGYTF. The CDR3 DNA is TGTGCCAGCACCACGGGACAGGCAAACTATGGCTACACCTTC.

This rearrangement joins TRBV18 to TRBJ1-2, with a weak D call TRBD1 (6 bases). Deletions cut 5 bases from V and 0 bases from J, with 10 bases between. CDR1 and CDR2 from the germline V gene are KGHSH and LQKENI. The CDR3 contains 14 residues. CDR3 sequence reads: CASSTTGANYGYTF. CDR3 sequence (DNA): TGTGCCAGCTCAACGACAGGTGCTAACTATGGCTACACCTTC.

CDR3: CASSYSQTSNYGYTF. The CDR3 DNA follows: TGTGCCAGCAGTTACTCGCAGACATCTAACTATGGCTACACCTTC. This chain joins TRBV6-2 or TRBV6-3 and TRBJ1-2; no clear D. The CDR3 loop spans 15 amino acids. The ends were cut back, 0 bases at V and 0 bases at J, with 8 bases in the middle. Germline V gene lookup returns CDR1 MNHEY and CDR2 SVGEGT.

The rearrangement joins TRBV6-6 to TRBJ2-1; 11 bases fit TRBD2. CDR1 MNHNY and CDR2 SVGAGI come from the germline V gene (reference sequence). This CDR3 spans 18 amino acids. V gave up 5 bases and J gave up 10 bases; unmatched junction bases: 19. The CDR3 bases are TGTGCCAGCAGTCTCAGGGCCGGGGGTAGCGGGAGGGGCCAGGAGCAGTTCTTC. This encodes CASSLRAGGSGRGQEQFF.

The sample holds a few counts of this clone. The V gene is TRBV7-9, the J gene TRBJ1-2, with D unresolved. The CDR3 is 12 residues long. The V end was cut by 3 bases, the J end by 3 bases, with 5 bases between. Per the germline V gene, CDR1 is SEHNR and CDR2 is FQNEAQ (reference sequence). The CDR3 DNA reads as TGTGCCAGCAGCTTGTCGTACTATGGCTACACCTTC. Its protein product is CASSLSYYGYTF.

Here the CDR3 reads CASTAYEAADTQYF. The CDR3 DNA reads as TGTGCCAGTACCGCGTATGAGGCGGCAGATACGCAGTATTTT. The chain is built from TRBV19 and TRBJ2-3, with unresolved D. V lost 7 bases and J 4 bases, leaving 15 bases between the germline ends. This CDR3 is 14 amino acids long. Germline V gives CDR1 LNHDA, CDR2 SQIVND (reference sequence). Full variable domain (missing parts from reference TRBV19 and TRBJ2-3): DGGITQSPKYLFRKEGQNVTLSCEQNLNHDAMYWYRQDPGQGLRLIYYSQIVNDFQKGDIAEGYSVSREKKESFPLTVTSAQKNPTAFYLCASTAYEAADTQYFGPGTRLTVL.

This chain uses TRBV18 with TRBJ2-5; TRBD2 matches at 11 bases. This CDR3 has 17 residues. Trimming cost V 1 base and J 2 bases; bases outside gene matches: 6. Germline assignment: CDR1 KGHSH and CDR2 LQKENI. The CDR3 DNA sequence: TGTGCCAGCTCACCACGACTAGCGGGAAAAGGGCAAGAGACCCAGTACTTC. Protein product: CASSPRLAGKGQETQYF.